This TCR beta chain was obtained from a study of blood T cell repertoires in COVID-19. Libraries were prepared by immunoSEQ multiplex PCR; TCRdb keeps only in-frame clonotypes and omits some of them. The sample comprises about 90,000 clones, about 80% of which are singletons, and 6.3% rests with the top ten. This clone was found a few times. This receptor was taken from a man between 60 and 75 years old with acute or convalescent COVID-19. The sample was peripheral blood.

CDR3 amino acids: CASSPGLNTGELFF. Here the CDR3 DNA reads TGTGCCAGCTCACCAGGGCTGAACACCGGGGAGCTGTTTTTT. The chain joins TRBV18 to TRBJ2-2; no clear D gene. CDR3 size: 14 residues. Germline CDR1 KGHSH, CDR2 LQKENI. Trimming left V 2 bases short and J 1 base short, with 5 bases between.